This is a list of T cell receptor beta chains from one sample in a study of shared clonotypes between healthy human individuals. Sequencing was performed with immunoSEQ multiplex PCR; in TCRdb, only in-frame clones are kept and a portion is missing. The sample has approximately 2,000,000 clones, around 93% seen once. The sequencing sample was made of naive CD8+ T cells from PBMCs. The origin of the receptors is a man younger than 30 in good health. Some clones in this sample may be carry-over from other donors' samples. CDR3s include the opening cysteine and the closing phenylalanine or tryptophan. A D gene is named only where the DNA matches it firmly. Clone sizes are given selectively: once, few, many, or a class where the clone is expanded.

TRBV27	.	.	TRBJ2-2	CASGLRFATGELFF	TGTGCCAGCGGTTTGCGGTTTGCCACCGGGGAGCTGTTTTTT
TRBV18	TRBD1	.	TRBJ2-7	CASSATGDEQYF	TGTGCCAGCTCGGCTACAGGGGACGAGCAGTACTTC
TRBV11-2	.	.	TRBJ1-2	CASSSGRINYGYTF	TGTGCCAGCAGCTCTGGGAGAATTAACTATGGCTACACCTTC
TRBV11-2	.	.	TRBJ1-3	CASSLGGKFGNTIYF	TGTGCCAGCAGCTTGGGGGGCAAATTCGGAAACACCATATATTTT
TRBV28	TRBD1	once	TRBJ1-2	CASSLIEDRRSYNYGYTF	TGTGCCAGCAGTCTTATCGAGGACAGGCGATCCTATAACTATGGCTACACCTTC
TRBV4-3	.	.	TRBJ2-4	CASSQDNRVGLGIQYF	TGCGCCAGCAGCCAGGACAACAGGGTTGGGCTGGGCATTCAGTACTTC
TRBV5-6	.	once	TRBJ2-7	CASSGGDYEQYF	TGTGCCAGCAGCGGTGGGGACTACGAGCAGTACTTC
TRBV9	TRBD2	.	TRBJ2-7	CASSIDLLAGVHEQYF	TGTGCCAGCAGCATAGACCTACTAGCGGGAGTCCACGAGCAGTACTTC
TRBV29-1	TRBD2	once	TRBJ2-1	CSAGKGVAGNEQFF	TGCAGCGCCGGAAAGGGAGTAGCGGGAAATGAGCAGTTCTTC
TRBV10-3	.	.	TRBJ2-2	CASGNTGELFF	TGTGCCTCAGGGAACACCGGGGAGCTGTTTTTT
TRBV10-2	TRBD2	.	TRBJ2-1	CASSAESGAYEQFF	TGCGCCAGCAGTGCCGAGAGCGGGGCCTATGAGCAGTTCTTC
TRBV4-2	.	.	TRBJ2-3	CASSQEIFVDTQYF	TGTGCCAGCAGCCAAGAGATATTTGTGGATACGCAGTATTTT
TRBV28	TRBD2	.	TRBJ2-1	CASSFQGLAGVGSYNEQFF	TGTGCCAGCAGTTTTCAGGGACTAGCGGGAGTAGGGTCCTACAATGAGCAGTTCTTC
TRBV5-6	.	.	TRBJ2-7	CASSLGTYSYEQYF	TGTGCCAGCAGCTTGGGTACGTACTCCTACGAGCAGTACTTC
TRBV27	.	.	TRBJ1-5	CASSRPTAPGNQPQHF	TGTGCCAGCAGCCGACCGACTGCCCCTGGAAATCAGCCCCAGCATTTT
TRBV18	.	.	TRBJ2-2	CASSPTGELFF	TGTGCCAGCTCCCCGACCGGGGAGCTGTTTTTT
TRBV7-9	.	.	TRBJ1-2	CASSYLGDGYTF	TGTGCCAGCAGCTACCTAGGGGATGGCTACACCTTC
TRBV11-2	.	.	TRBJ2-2	CASSLARRELFF	TGTGCCAGCAGCTTAGCGCGTCGGGAGCTGTTTTTT
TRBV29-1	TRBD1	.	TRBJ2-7	CSVAAPGQDYEQYF	TGCAGCGTTGCCGCTCCGGGACAGGACTACGAGCAGTACTTC
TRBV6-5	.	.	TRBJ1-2	CASSWTDSFNYGYTF	TGTGCCAGCAGTTGGACGGACAGCTTCAACTATGGCTACACCTTC
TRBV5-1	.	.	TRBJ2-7	CASSLGTAREQYF	TGCGCCAGCAGCTTGGGGACGGCACGCGAGCAGTACTTC
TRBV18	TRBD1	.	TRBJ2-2	CASSLDRDTGELFF	TGTGCCAGCTCCCTTGACAGGGACACCGGGGAGCTGTTTTTT
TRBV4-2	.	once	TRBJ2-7	CASSQDLTALNPYEQYF	TGTGCCAGCAGCCAAGACCTGACAGCCCTTAACCCCTACGAGCAGTACTTC
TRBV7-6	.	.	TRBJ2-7	CASSSLDSYEQYF	TGTGCCAGCAGCTCCCTTGACTCCTACGAGCAGTACTTC
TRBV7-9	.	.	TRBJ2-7	CASSFNRDQQYF	TGTGCCAGCAGCTTCAACCGGGACCAGCAGTACTTC
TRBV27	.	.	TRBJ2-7	CASSLSARGYEQYF	TGTGCCAGCAGTTTATCGGCCAGGGGCTACGAGCAGTACTTC
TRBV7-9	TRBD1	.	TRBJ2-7	CASSRTGGFDEQYF	TGTGCCAGCAGCCGGACAGGGGGCTTCGACGAGCAGTACTTC
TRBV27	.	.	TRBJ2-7	CASSAPLVPVYEQYF	TGTGCCAGCAGCGCCCCACTAGTCCCTGTCTACGAGCAGTACTTC
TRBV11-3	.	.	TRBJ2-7	CASSSDRTYEQYF	TGTGCCAGCAGCTCTGACAGAACCTACGAGCAGTACTTC
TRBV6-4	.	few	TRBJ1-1	CASSNPLEDDTEAFF	TGTGCCAGCAGTAACCCCTTGGAGGATGACACTGAAGCTTTCTTT
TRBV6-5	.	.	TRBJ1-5	CASSSLYDQPQHF	TGTGCCAGCAGTTCCCTCTATGATCAGCCCCAGCATTTT
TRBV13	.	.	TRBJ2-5	CASSFTSQQTQETQYF	TGTGCCAGCAGCTTTACCTCTCAGCAGACGCAAGAGACCCAGTACTTC